These 21 T cell receptor beta chains share one sample of origin, sequenced in a study of shared clonotypes between healthy human individuals (dated by TCRdb to between 2020 and 2021). CD8 naive samples were obtained by positive selection for CCR7 among CD45RO-negative cells, yielding a CD45RA+CCR7+ population from which TemRA cells were excluded. Library method: the immunoSEQ multiplex PCR assay. The table was pulled from immuneACCESS by TCRdb, which kept in-frame rearrangements only. Such tables lose some clones; where checked, under half of the loss comes from unresolved V genes, and the rest has no known cause. The sample table records about 2 million clones; roughly 94% of these occur just once. The top ten hold around 1.1% of the sample. Source material: naive CD8+ T cells sorted from blood. The sample's cell subset or site label, in plain terms: CD45RA+CCR7+. These receptors were obtained from a young man in good health.

V and J are TRBV27 and TRBJ2-1; no definite D call. Between the trimmed V and J ends, which lost 4 bases and 0 bases, there was a span of 13 bases. The CDR3 contains 16 residues. CDR1 is MNHEY and CDR2 is SMNVEV in the germline V gene (reference sequence). CDR3 protein: CASSSRLESSYNEQFF. Written as DNA, the CDR3 is TGTGCCAGCAGTTCCCGACTTGAAAGCTCCTACAATGAGCAGTTCTTC.

The chain uses TRBV23-1 and TRBJ1-5, with D uncertain. TRBV23-1 is an ORF, with its function uncertain. The V and J ends lost 1 base and 6 bases respectively, with 16 bases between them. The CDR3 length is 16 residues. The CDR3 nucleotides are TGCGCCAGCAGTCAATTGTACTCCATTACCCCTCAGCCCCAGCATTTT. Translated: CASSQLYSITPQPQHF.

The chain combines TRBV6-5 with TRBJ2-1, with D unresolved. The length of the CDR3 is 16 residues. Trimming removed 4 bases from V and 9 bases from J, with 22 bases in between. In germline, CDR1 is MNHEY, CDR2 SVGAGI. The CDR3 sequence is CASSSASSFRNVEQFF. The DNA for the CDR3 is TGTGCCAGCAGTTCCGCCTCTAGTTTTCGGAACGTTGAGCAGTTCTTC.

In its sample, this clone was seen once. The chain combines TRBV5-4 with TRBJ2-1, with a weak D call TRBD2 (6 bases). Trimming pared 4 bases from V and 10 bases from J, leaving 18 bases between. The V gene's germline CDR1 is SGHNT and CDR2 YYREEE (reference sequence). This CDR3 has 14 residues. CDR3 nucleotides: TGTGCCAGCAGCCCGGAGGCTAGCGCCACCGAGCAGTTCTTC. Translating it yields CASSPEASATEQFF.

Note on this clone: The sample has other DNA sequences that encode this CDR3 too. The CDR3 DNA follows: TGTGCCAGCAGCTTAGGCTCCGGGGAGCTGTTTTTT. This codes for CASSLGSGELFF. The J gene is TRBJ2-2, the V gene TRBV11-1; D is ambiguous. There are 12 residues in the CDR3. Germline values: CDR1 SGHAT, CDR2 FQDESV (reference sequence). V lost 1 base to trimming and J lost 6 bases, with 3 bases between them.

The chain recombines TRBV7-9 with TRBJ2-1; D assignment may be TRBD1 or TRBD2 (5 bases each). The V gene's germline CDR1 is SEHNR and CDR2 FQNEAQ (reference sequence). Trimming took 6 bases from V and 7 from J, leaving 25 bases between them. The CDR3 spans 17 residues. The CDR3: CASRSPIPGPVENEQFF. The CDR3 DNA is TGTGCCAGCAGATCCCCAATCCCGGGACCGGTGGAGAATGAGCAGTTCTTC.

The V call is TRBV4-2, the J call TRBJ1-6, with 8 nucleotides matching TRBD1. From germline, CDR1 is LGHNA and CDR2 YNFKEQ. Trimming at V came to 0 bases and at J to 9 bases, leaving 10 bases not matched to a gene. The CDR3 runs 17 residues. CDR3 nucleotides: TGTGCCAGCAGCCAAGATGGATCCGACAGGGGTGGTTCACCCCTCCACTTT. Its protein product is CASSQDGSDRGGSPLHF.

The V and J genes are TRBV4-1 and TRBJ2-1; no firm D call. The CDR3 covers 14 residues. The V gene lost 0 bases and the J gene lost 8 bases, with 11 bases spanning the gap. Germline CDR1 reads MGHRA; CDR2 reads YSYEKL. In DNA form, the CDR3 reads TGCGCCAGCAGCCAAGAGGTAGTGGCCCATGAGCAGTTCTTC. Amino acids: CASSQEVVAHEQFF.

This clone was observed once. V gene TRBV11-2 combines with J gene TRBJ2-7, with TRBD1 matching over 8 bases. The ends lost 0 bases at V and 3 bases at J; junction bases unmatched: 7. Looked up from germline, CDR1 is SGHAT and CDR2 is FQNNGV. This CDR3 has 16 residues. This CDR3 is CASSLDGQGADYEQYF. CDR3 nucleotide sequence: TGTGCCAGCAGCTTAGATGGACAGGGCGCCGACTACGAGCAGTACTTC. The whole variable domain, filled in from reference TRBV11-2 and TRBJ2-7, reads EAGVAQSPRYKIIEKRQSVAFWCNPISGHATLYWYQQILGQGPKLLIQFQNNGVVDDSQLPKDRFSAERLKGVDSTLKIQPAKLEDSAVYLCASSLDGQGADYEQYFGPGTRLTVT.

On this clone: An end of the junction differs from the germline gene, which may be a read error. V usage is TRBV7-7 and J usage is TRBJ2-7; 9 nucleotides match TRBD1. The CDR3 length is 14 residues. Germline CDR1 and CDR2: SSHAT and FNYEAQ (reference sequence). CDR3: CASSAGQGTGEQYF. CDR3 bases: TGTGCTAGCAGCGCCGGACAGGGGACGGGGGAGCAGTACTTC.

In DNA, the CDR3 is TGCGCCAGCAGCCAAGTCTTGGCGGACAATCAGCCCCAGCATTTT. Its translation is CASSQVLADNQPQHF. This rearrangement joins TRBV4-1 to TRBJ1-5, with unresolved D. The CDR3 is 15 amino acids. Per germline, CDR1 MGHRA and CDR2 YSYEKL. V dropped 1 base and J dropped 3 bases, with 10 bases sitting between them.

V gene TRBV14 combines with J gene TRBJ1-2; no firm D call. There are 14 residues in the CDR3. Between the trimmed V and J ends, which lost 6 bases and 5 bases, there was a span of 16 bases. Per germline, CDR1 SGHDN and CDR2 FVKESK. CDR3 DNA sequence: TGTGCCAGCAGTTTTGTTGTGGATTGGTATGGCTACACCTTC. Amino acids: CASSFVVDWYGYTF.

This clone was found once. Other DNA variants within this sample encode the same CDR3. The rearrangement links TRBV7-9 to TRBJ2-7, with D hard to call. This CDR3 spans 11 amino acids. With 1 base removed from V and 6 bases from J, the gap between germline ends came to 4 bases. CDR1 and CDR2 from the germline V gene are SEHNR and FQNEAQ (reference sequence). In DNA form, the CDR3 reads TGTGCCAGCAGCTTAGATCGCGAGCAGTACTTC. The encoded protein is CASSLDREQYF.

The chain carries TRBV7-9 and TRBJ2-7; D is possibly TRBD2 (6 bases). Looked up from germline, CDR1 is SEHNR and CDR2 is FQNEAQ (reference sequence). The CDR3 has 13 residues. With 5 bases removed from V and 6 bases from J, the gap between germline ends came to 14 bases. The CDR3 sequence is CASSHYISGEQYF. The DNA of the CDR3 is TGTGCCAGCAGCCACTACATTAGCGGCGAGCAGTACTTC.

This clone was seen only once. The gene calls are TRBV4-1 and TRBJ1-4; 7 bases line up with TRBD1. This CDR3 region has 17 residues. V was pared by 3 bases and J by 7 bases, with 14 bases of the junction left unmatched. Germline V lookup: CDR1 MGHRA, CDR2 YSYEKL. In DNA form, the CDR3 reads TGCGCCAGCAGCCAGAGGACAGGACCCTCCGTGGGTGAAAAACTGTTTTTT. This codes for CASSQRTGPSVGEKLFF.

The chain uses TRBV2 and TRBJ1-4; D is undetermined. Trimming took 1 base from V and 5 from J, leaving 8 bases between them. Germline V lookup: CDR1 SNHLY, CDR2 FYNNEI. CDR3 length: 14 amino acids. CDR3 nucleotide sequence: TGTGCCAGCAGTGAAGGCCGACTCAATGAAAAACTGTTTTTT. Its translation: CASSEGRLNEKLFF.

This chain connects TRBV13 to TRBJ2-2, with 9 bases matching TRBD2. Per germline, CDR1 PRHDT and CDR2 FYEKMQ (reference sequence). CDR3 size: 17 residues. V gave up 3 bases and J gave up 3 bases; unmatched junction bases: 8. The CDR3 loop is CASSFPPGLADTGELFF. Here the CDR3 DNA reads TGTGCCAGCAGCTTCCCGCCGGGACTAGCTGACACCGGGGAGCTGTTTTTT.

This chain connects TRBV7-9 to TRBJ2-3; no definite D call. The CDR3 is 17 residues long. CDR1 is SEHNR, CDR2 FQNEAQ, per germline (reference sequence). Between the trimmed V and J ends, which lost 2 bases and 6 bases, there was a span of 21 bases. The CDR3 sequence is CASSLWPRDAPWDTQYF. The DNA of the CDR3 is TGTGCCAGCAGCTTATGGCCCCGCGACGCCCCATGGGATACGCAGTATTTT.

The chain joins TRBV6-1 to TRBJ1-6, with D maybe TRBD1 (6 bases). The V end lost 7 bases, the J end lost 14 bases, and 24 bases lay between the germline ends. The CDR3 spans 15 residues. Germline V gene lookup returns CDR1 MNHNS and CDR2 SASEGT. CDR3 in amino acids: CASNPQRGPGMTLHF. CDR3 in DNA: TGTGCCAGCAACCCCCAGCGGGGGCCCGGTATGACCCTCCACTTT.

CDR3 nucleotide sequence: TGTGCCAGCAGCTTAGCTGGGGCGAACACTGAAGCTTTCTTT. Residues: CASSLAGANTEAFF. The V call is TRBV11-3, the J call TRBJ1-1; D might be TRBD1 (5 bases). Germline V CDR1 and CDR2: SGHNT, YENEEA. The CDR3 sequence is 14 residues long. The V end was cut by 1 base, the J end by 1 base, with 7 bases between.

The chain couples TRBV6-5 to TRBJ2-1, with unresolved D. The CDR3 covers 16 residues. Looked up from germline, CDR1 is MNHEY and CDR2 is SVGAGI. V lost 0 bases to trimming and J lost 4 bases, with 13 bases between them. The CDR3 reads CASSYSGQMSYNEQFF. The CDR3 DNA is TGTGCCAGCAGTTACTCGGGTCAGATGTCATACAATGAGCAGTTCTTC.